This record looks at one T cell receptor (beta chain) sequence and its context. This sample was taken from a study of OX40 agonist ivuxolimab in advanced cancers. The CDR3 runs to 12 residues. The ends were cut back, 4 bases at V and 7 bases at J, with 11 bases in the middle. Germline V gene sequence: CDR1 SGHRS, CDR2 YFSETQ. Data came from immunoSEQ multiplex PCR; TCRdb stores just in-frame clones and leaves some out. The sample includes about 26,000 clones, 75% to 90% of them seen just once. This chain uses TRBV5-1 with TRBJ1-1, with D maybe TRBD1 (5 bases). The TCR was taken from an adult with an advanced solid tumor such as melanoma, head and neck, liver or kidney cancer. Here the sequenced sample was CD4+ or CD8+ T cells sorted from blood, taken in a trial of the OX40 agonist ivuxolimab. The CDR3 loop reads CASSTPGHEAFF. Here the CDR3 DNA reads TGCGCCAGCAGCACCCCGGGGCATGAAGCTTTCTTT.